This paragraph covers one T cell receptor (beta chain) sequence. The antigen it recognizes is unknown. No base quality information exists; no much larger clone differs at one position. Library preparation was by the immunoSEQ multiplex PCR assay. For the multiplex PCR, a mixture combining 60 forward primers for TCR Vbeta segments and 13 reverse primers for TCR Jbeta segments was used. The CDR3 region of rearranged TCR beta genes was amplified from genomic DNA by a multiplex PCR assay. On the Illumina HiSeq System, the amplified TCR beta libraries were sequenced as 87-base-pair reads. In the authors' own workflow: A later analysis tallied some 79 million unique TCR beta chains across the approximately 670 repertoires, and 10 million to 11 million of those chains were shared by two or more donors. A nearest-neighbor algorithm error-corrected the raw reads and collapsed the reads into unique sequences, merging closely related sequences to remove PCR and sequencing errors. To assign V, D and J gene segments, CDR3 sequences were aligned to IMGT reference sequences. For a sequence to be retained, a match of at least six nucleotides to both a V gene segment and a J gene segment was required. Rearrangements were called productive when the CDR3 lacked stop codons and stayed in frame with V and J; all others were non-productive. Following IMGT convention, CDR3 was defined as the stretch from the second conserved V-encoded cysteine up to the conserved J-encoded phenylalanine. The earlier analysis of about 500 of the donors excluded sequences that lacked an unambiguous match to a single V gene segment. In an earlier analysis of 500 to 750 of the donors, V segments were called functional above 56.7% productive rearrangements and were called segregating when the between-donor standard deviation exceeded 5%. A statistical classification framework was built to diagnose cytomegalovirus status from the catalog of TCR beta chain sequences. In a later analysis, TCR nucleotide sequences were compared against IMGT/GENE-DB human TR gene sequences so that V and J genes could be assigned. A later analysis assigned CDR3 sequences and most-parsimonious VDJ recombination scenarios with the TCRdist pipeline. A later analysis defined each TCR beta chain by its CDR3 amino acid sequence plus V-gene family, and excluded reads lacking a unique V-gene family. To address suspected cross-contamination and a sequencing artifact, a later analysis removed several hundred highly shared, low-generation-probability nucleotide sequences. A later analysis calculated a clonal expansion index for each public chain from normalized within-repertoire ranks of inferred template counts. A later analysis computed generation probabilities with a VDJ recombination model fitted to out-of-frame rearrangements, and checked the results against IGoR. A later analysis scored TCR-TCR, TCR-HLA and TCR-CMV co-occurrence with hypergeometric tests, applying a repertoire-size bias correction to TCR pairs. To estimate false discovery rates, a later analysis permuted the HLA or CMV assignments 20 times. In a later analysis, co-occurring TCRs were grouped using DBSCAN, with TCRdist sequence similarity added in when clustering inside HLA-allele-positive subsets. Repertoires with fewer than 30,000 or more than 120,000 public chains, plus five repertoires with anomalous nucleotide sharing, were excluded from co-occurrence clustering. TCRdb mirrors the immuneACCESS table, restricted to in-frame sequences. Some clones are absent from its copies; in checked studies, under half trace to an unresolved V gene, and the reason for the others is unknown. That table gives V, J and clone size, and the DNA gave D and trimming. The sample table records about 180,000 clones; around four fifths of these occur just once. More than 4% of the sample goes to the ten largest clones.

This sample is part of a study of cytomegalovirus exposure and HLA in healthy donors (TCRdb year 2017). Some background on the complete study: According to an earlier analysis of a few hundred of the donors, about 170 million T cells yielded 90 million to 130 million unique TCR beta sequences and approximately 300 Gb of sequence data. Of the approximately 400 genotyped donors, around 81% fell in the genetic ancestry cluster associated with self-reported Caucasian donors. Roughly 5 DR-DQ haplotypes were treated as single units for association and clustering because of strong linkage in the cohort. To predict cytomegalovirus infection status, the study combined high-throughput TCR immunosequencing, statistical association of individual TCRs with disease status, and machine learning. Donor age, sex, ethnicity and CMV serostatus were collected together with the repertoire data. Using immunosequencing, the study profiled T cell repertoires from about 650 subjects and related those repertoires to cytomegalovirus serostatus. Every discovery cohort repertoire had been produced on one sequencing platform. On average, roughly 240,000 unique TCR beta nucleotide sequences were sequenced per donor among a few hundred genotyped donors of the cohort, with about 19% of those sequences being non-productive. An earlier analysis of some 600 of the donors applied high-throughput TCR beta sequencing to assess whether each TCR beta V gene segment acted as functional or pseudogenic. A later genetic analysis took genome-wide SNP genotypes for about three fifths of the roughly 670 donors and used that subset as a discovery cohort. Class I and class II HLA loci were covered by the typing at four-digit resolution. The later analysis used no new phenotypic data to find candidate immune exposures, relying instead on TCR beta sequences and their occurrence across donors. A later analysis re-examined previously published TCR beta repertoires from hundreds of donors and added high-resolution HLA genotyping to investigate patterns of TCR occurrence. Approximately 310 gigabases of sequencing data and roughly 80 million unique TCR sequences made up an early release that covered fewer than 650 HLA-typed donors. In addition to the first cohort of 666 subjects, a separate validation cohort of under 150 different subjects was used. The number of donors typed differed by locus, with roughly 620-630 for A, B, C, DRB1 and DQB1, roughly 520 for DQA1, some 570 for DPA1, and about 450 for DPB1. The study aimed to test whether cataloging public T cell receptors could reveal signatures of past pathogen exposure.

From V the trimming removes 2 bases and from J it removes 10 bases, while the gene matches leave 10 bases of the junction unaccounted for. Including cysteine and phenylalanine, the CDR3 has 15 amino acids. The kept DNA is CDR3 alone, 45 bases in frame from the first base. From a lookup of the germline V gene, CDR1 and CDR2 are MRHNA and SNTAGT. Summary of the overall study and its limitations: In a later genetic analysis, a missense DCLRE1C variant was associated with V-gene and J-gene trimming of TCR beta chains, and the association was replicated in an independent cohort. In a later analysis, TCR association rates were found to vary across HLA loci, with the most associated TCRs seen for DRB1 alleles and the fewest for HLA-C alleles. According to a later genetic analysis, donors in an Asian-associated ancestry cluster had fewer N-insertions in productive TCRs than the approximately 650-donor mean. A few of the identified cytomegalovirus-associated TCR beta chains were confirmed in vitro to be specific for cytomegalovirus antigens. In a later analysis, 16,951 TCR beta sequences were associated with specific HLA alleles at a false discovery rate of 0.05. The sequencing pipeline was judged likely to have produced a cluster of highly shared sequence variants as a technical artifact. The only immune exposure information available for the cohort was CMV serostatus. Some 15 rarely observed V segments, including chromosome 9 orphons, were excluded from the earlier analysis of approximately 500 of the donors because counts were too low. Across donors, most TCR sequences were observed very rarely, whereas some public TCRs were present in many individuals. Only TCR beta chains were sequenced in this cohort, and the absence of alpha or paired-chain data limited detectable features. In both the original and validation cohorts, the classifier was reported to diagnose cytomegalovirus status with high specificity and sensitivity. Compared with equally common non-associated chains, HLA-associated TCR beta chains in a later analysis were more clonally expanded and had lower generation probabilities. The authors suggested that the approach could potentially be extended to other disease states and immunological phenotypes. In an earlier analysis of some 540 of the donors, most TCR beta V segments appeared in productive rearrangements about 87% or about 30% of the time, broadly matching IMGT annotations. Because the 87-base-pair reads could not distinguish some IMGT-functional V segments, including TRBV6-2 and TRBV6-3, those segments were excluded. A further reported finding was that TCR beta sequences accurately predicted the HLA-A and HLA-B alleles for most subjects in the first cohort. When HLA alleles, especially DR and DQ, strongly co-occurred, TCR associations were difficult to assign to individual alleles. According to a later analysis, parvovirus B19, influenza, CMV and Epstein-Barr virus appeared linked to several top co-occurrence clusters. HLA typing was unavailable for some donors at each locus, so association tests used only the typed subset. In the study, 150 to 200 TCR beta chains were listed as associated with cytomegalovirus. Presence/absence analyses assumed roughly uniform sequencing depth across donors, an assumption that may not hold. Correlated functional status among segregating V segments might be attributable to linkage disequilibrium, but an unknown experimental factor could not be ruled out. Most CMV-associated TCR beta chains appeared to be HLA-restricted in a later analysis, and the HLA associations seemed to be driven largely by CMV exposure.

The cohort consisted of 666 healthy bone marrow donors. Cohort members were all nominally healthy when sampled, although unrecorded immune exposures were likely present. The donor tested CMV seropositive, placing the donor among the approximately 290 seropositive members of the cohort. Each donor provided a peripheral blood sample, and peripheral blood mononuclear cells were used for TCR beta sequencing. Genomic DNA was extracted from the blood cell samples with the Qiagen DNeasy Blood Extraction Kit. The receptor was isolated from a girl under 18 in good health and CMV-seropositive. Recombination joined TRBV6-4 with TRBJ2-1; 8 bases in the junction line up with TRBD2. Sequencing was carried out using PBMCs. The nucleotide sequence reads TGTGCCAGCAGTGACAACGGGGGGGACCTAGGCGAGCAGTTCTTC. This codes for CASSDNGGDLGEQFF.